The entry below describes one T cell receptor (beta chain). This receptor's antigen is unknown. The junction shows a germline mismatch at one end, possibly a read error. The sample is drawn from a study of T cells after yellow fever vaccination (dated by TCRdb to the late 2010s). Context from the whole study: Libraries from fractions with low cell numbers were prepared with the SMART-Seq v4 Ultra Low Input RNA kit. Two healthy male donors, one aged 18 to 30 and one aged 30 to 40 years, made up the cohort. To track T-cell clones before and after primary and booster YFV17D yellow fever vaccination, bulk TCR alpha and beta repertoires were sequenced longitudinally. Blood was collected at multiple timepoints before and after primary and secondary immunization, and bulk PBMC replicates and cell subsets were isolated.

What the treatment or condition label conveys for this sample: live attenuated yellow fever vaccine strain. At each blood-draw timepoint, two biological replicates of bulk PBMCs were collected. A standard Ficoll-Paque protocol was used to isolate PBMCs from peripheral blood. RNA was extracted with TriZol from bulk PBMCs, CD4 and CD8 fractions, and dextramer-positive and dextramer-negative fractions. What the work shows at the level of the full study, not this receptor alone: After the booster, most clones that had expanded after primary vaccination were detected again (around 97% of CD4 and 88% of CD8), suggesting broad maintenance of memory. A small fraction of clonotypes appeared in both the CD4 and CD8 compartments, likely as a result of convergent recombination. Compared with the primary T-cell response, the secondary T-cell response was weaker but faster, peaking on day 5 rather than day 15. The study included only a couple of donors, which limits how far the findings can be generalized. Because abundant contaminating clonotypes from the bulk population could be contained in FACS-sorted repertoires, computational filtering was required.

Including cysteine and phenylalanine, the CDR3 has 15 amino acids. Left in the record is the CDR3 DNA by itself, 45 bases read in frame from the first base. Sequences MNHEY (CDR1) and SVGAGI (CDR2) are obtained from the germline V gene. Synthesis of TCR cDNA relied on 5'RACE template switching, a step that introduced a universal primer site along with unique molecular identifiers. Priming for cDNA synthesis came from both the TCR alpha and TCR beta constant segments. Library amplification involved two PCR steps, and the second step added sample barcodes and sequencing adapters. Sequencing of libraries was performed on Illumina HiSeq 2500 (2x100 bp) or NovaSeq (2x150 bp). The source study handled its data this way. Demultiplexing of reads and collapsing into UMI consensus sequences were performed with MIGEC, and V(D)J alignment was carried out with MiXCR. Clonotypes responding to the vaccine were identified with edgeR on replicate PBMC samples, with the criteria of FDR below 0.01 and a log2 fold change above 5 up to day 15. Bulk clonotypes were assigned CD4 or CD8 identity according to which sequenced CD4 or CD8 repertoire held them at higher abundance. The raw public reads went through TCRdb reprocessing: fastp at Q25, MiXCR clone calling, in-frame beta chains kept. Identical CDR3 proteins give one entry, which carries the most common genes and DNA. TCRdb's processing, not the study's, gives the V and J calls here. The sample data list around 610,000 distinct CDR3 sequences, and roughly 13% of these were observed just once. The top ten hold around 15% of the sample.

The rearranged chain carries TRBV6-5 and TRBJ2-1, with no reliable assignment of the D segment. This specimen was PBMCs, taken on the day of the yellow fever booster vaccination. This TCR came from a man aged 25-40 years who received the YFV17D yellow fever vaccine. The CDR3 protein is CASSNSLGPYNEQFF. The DNA sequence is as follows: TGTGCCAGCAGTAACTCGTTGGGCCCCTACAATGAGCAGTTCTTC.